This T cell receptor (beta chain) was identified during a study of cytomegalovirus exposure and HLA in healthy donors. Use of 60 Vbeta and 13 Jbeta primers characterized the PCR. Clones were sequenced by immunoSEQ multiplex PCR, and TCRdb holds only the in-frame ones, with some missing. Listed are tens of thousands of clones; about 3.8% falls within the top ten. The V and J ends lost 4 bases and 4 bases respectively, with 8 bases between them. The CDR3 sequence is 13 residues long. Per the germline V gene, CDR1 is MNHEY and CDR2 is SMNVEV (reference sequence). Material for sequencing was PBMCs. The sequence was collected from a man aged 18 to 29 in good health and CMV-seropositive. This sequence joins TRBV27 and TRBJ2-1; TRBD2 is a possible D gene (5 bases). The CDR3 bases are TGTGCCAGCAGTTACCCGGGGTACAATGAGCAGTTCTTC. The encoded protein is CASSYPGYNEQFF.